Listed here are 8 T cell receptor beta chains from one sample, sequenced in a study of T cells in narcolepsy (dated by TCRdb to 2017 to 2018). The library was built by means of the immunoSEQ multiplex PCR assay. TCRdb provides this immuneACCESS table in a form limited to in-frame rearrangements. Some clones are lacking; in checked studies, under half of them reflect an unresolved V gene, and why the rest are absent is not known. The sample has around 34,000 clones on record, 65% to 85% of them singletons. Of the sample, roughly 3.5% is held by the ten largest clones. Source material: memory (CD45RA-) CD4+ T cells from blood. The cell subset or site label for this specimen denotes: memory T cells sorted ex vivo from peripheral blood. The receptors come from a human donor in good health.

This clone was counted a single time. The chain is built from TRBV5-1 and TRBJ2-2; TRBD1 aligns across 9 bases. V lost 4 bases and J lost 1; bases outside the gene matches: 8. The CDR3 covers 17 residues. The germline V gene encodes CDR1 SGHRS and CDR2 YFSETQ. The CDR3 nucleotides read TGCGCCAGCAGCCAAAGACCGGGACAGGGGAACACCGGGGAGCTGTTTTTT. It codes for CASSQRPGQGNTGELFF.

V and J are TRBV11-2 and TRBJ1-2; 7 bases match TRBD1. The CDR3 has 15 amino acids. The germline V gene has CDR1 SGHAT and CDR2 FQNNGV. V lost 5 bases, J lost 7 bases, and 13 bases stayed unmatched. CDR3 nucleotides: TGTGCCAGCAGCCTAAAAACCGGGACAGCAAGTGGCTACACCTTC. Amino acids: CASSLKTGTASGYTF.

The chain carries TRBV7-8 and TRBJ2-7; no reliable D call. V was shortened by 1 base and J by 6 bases, with 10 bases between the two germline ends. Germline V gives CDR1 SGHVS, CDR2 FQNEAQ. This CDR3 has 13 residues. As DNA, the CDR3 is TGTGCCAGCAGCTTAGAACCGGATGGCGAGCAGTACTTC. Translated: CASSLEPDGEQYF.

The V and J genes are TRBV11-3 and TRBJ1-1, with D uncertain. Germline CDR1 SGHNT, CDR2 YENEEA. This CDR3 has 13 residues. V was trimmed by 1 base and J by 1 base, leaving 4 bases between them. Written as DNA, the CDR3 is TGTGCCAGCAGCTTAGCCAGGAACACTGAAGCTTTCTTT. Its protein product is CASSLARNTEAFF. The entire variable domain, with the rest obtained from reference TRBV11-3 and TRBJ1-1, is as follows: EAGVVQSPRYKIIEKKQPVAFWCNPISGHNTLYWYLQNLGQGPELLIRYENEEAVDDSQLPKDRFSAERLKGVDSTLKIQPAELGDSAVYLCASSLARNTEAFFGQGTRLTVV.

The chain has TRBV6-1 and TRBJ1-1; 7 bases are a match to TRBD1. The V gene's germline CDR1 is MNHNS and CDR2 SASEGT. The CDR3 is made up of 14 amino acids. Unmatched junction bases numbered 3, after V lost 4 bases and J lost 1 base. DNA for the CDR3: TGTGCCAGCAGTGCCCGGACAGGGAACACTGAAGCTTTCTTT. Protein sequence: CASSARTGNTEAFF.

The chain is built from TRBV6-5 and TRBJ1-5; D might be TRBD1 (5 bases). The CDR3 sequence is 15 residues long. Deletions cut 6 bases from V and 2 bases from J, with 14 bases between. CDR1 MNHEY and CDR2 SVGAGI come from the germline V gene. The CDR3: CASRSGALGNQPQHF. CDR3 in DNA: TGTGCCAGCAGGAGTGGGGCCCTGGGCAATCAGCCCCAGCATTTT.

The chain employs TRBV28 and TRBJ2-7; no clear D. Between the trimmed V and J ends, which lost 7 bases and 3 bases, there was a span of 13 bases. CDR1 is MDHEN and CDR2 is SYDVKM in the germline V gene. The CDR3 runs to 13 residues. CDR3 sequence: CASTTSSYYEQYF. The CDR3 DNA is TGTGCCAGCACCACGAGTAGTTACTACGAGCAGTACTTC.

The chain couples TRBV2 to TRBJ2-1; the D gene could be TRBD1 or TRBD2 (7 bases each). This CDR3 comprises 16 residues. Looked up from germline, CDR1 is SNHLY and CDR2 is FYNNEI. The ends were cut back, 2 bases at V and 1 base at J, with 12 bases in the middle. CDR3 nucleotides: TGTGCCAGCAGTGAAAGGGGGGGACAGTCCTACAATGAGCAGTTCTTC. Amino acid sequence: CASSERGGQSYNEQFF.